The clone carrying this T cell receptor beta chain has a handful of counts. The treatment here: randomized to nivolumab then ipilimumab (arm A) or the reverse (arm B). This CDR3 is 14 amino acids long. CDR1 and CDR2 (germline): SGDLS, YYNGEE. Germline trimming cut 1 base from V and 4 bases from J; bases unmatched to any gene: 2. These data are taken from a study of sequential checkpoint blockade in melanoma. Study background: Randomization was 1:1 between first-line nivolumab→ipilimumab and ipilimumab→nivolumab.

The data were produced by immunoSEQ multiplex PCR, yet TCRdb's version contains in-frame clones alone and is incomplete. The sample includes around 37,000 clones, roughly a third seen only once; the top ten take about 1.6%. The rearrangement joins TRBV9 to TRBJ1-1; TRBD1 matches 9 bases. This receptor was taken from a human donor with melanoma. Specimen: tumor tissue (inferred from file names), collected from a patient given nivolumab and ipilimumab in sequence. The chain's CDR3 is CASSVMTGGTEAFF. The CDR3 DNA is TGTGCCAGCAGCGTAATGACAGGGGGCACTGAAGCTTTCTTT.